This T cell receptor (beta chain) was obtained from a study of shared clonotypes between healthy human individuals. Study-wide results and limits: Across four donors, naive CD4 shared roughly 5%, naive CD8 under 4%, memory CD4 roughly 2.2%, memory CD8 more than 0.35%.

Repertoires were generated with immunoSEQ multiplex PCR, while TCRdb's copy carries only in-frame clones and drops some. The sample records roughly 1,100,000 clones, around 75% being singletons. Worth noting for this clone: The antigen remains unidentified.

The CDR3 runs to 15 residues. The ends lost 3 bases at V and 2 bases at J; junction bases unmatched: 5. Germline V gene lookup returns CDR1 ENHRY and CDR2 SYGVKD. The CD4+ fraction was divided into a CD45RA+ naive subset and a CD45RA-negative memory subset. This chain links TRBV10-3 with TRBJ2-7, with 9 nucleotides matching TRBD2. The clonotype comes from a man between 18 and 35 years old in good health. Sequences were obtained from memory CD4+ T cells sorted from blood. Specified subset: CD45RA-negative fraction. The CDR3: CAISDETSGAYEQYF. As DNA, the CDR3 is TGTGCCATCAGTGATGAGACTAGCGGAGCCTACGAGCAGTACTTC.